Below, 27 T cell receptor beta chains from the same sample are listed, as sequenced in a study of blood T cell repertoires in COVID-19. TCRdb's copy holds only in-frame clones and misses some; the assay was immunoSEQ multiplex PCR. The profile covers approximately 200,000 clones, with approximately 85% appearing a single time and 2.9% taken by the ten largest. Sequencing was performed on peripheral blood. The receptors originated from a man aged 50 or older who had recovered from COVID-19.

This clone was counted between two and nine times. CDR3 region: CASSQGGSIGTDTQYF. The CDR3 DNA reads TGTGCCAGCAGCCAGGGCGGGAGTATAGGTACAGATACGCAGTATTTT. This chain joins TRBV4-2 and TRBJ2-3; 7 positions match TRBD2. The V segment lost 3 bases and the J segment 3 bases; nucleotides outside the gene matches: 9. In germline, CDR1 is LGHNA, CDR2 YNFKEQ. The CDR3 loop spans 16 amino acids.

This clone appeared a single time. The rearrangement links TRBV6-2 or TRBV6-3 to TRBJ2-4, with 9 positions matching TRBD1. Germline CDR1 and CDR2: MNHEY and SVGEGT. This CDR3 is 15 amino acids long. J was trimmed by 15 bases and V by 0 bases; bases with no gene match: 12. In nucleotides, the CDR3 is TGTGCCAGCAGTTACTCGAGAGGCGCAACAGGGGGCTTGTACTTC. Its protein product is CASSYSRGATGGLYF.

The chain carries TRBV5-1 and TRBJ2-3, with 11 bases aligning to TRBD2. Germline V lookup: CDR1 SGHRS, CDR2 YFSETQ. The CDR3 extends over 17 amino acids. Losses at the gene ends were 4 bases for V and 6 bases for J; bases not matched to a gene: 13. CDR3 DNA: TGCGCCAGCAGCAGCTTATTCACTAGCGGGAGTCCCGATACGCAGTATTTT. It encodes CASSSLFTSGSPDTQYF.

This chain uses TRBV19 with TRBJ2-1; D possibly corresponds to TRBD2 (6 bases). The ends were cut back, 4 bases at V and 6 bases at J, with 10 bases in the middle. CDR3 length: 13 amino acids. CDR1 LNHDA and CDR2 SQIVND come from the germline V gene (reference sequence). This chain's CDR3 is CASSTRDFNEQFF. CDR3 sequence (DNA): TGTGCCAGTAGTACACGGGACTTCAATGAGCAGTTCTTC.

J is TRBJ2-7 and V is TRBV5-1; TRBD1 matches 10 bases. Germline V CDR1 and CDR2: SGHRS, YFSETQ. CDR3 length: 18 residues. The J segment lost 6 bases and the V segment lost 4 bases, leaving 19 bases of the junction unmatched. The CDR3 DNA reads TGCGCCAGCAGCCCAGCGGGACAGGGGATAGCGGGTCTGAGCGAGCAGTACTTC. Protein product: CASSPAGQGIAGLSEQYF.

This clone was detected a few times. J is TRBJ2-2 and V is TRBV10-1; 7 nucleotides agree with TRBD1. V gave up 6 bases and J gave up 6 bases; unmatched junction bases: 7. There are 14 residues in the CDR3. Per the germline V gene, CDR1 is WNHNN and CDR2 is SYGVQD (reference sequence). The CDR3 DNA follows: TGCGCCAGCAGCCTCCAGGGGGTACCCGGGGAGCTGTTTTTT. This gives the protein CASSLQGVPGELFF.

The DNA for the CDR3 is TGTGCCAGCAGCGGGGACAGAAGCACAGATACGCAGTATTTT. Amino acids: CASSGDRSTDTQYF. This rearrangement joins TRBV2 to TRBJ2-3, with 7 bases fitting TRBD1. With 6 bases clipped from V and 0 bases from J, the junction kept 3 bases outside the gene matches. The CDR3 has 14 amino acids. Germline lookup yields CDR1 SNHLY and CDR2 FYNNEI.

The V gene is TRBV15, the J gene TRBJ2-3; 10 bases fit TRBD2. The CDR3 spans 16 residues. Germline V CDR1 and CDR2: LNHNV, YYDKDF (reference sequence). Trimming removed 0 bases from V and 7 bases from J; junction bases left unmatched: 7. In nucleotides, the CDR3 is TGTGCCACCAGCAGAGAAGGACTAGCGGCAGCAAATACGCAGTATTTT. Translating gives CATSREGLAAANTQYF. Full variable domain (missing parts from reference TRBV15 and TRBJ2-3): DAMVIQNPRYQVTQFGKPVTLSCSQTLNHNVMYWYQQKSSQAPKLLFHYYDKDFNNEADTPDNFQSRRPNTSFCFLDIRSPGLGDTAMYLCATSREGLAAANTQYFGPGTRLTVL.

The rearrangement uses TRBV7-9 and TRBJ2-3; perhaps TRBD2 as D (6 bases). Germline V gene lookup returns CDR1 SEHNR and CDR2 FQNEAQ (reference sequence). V was clipped by 1 base and J by 5 bases, with 13 bases between them. The CDR3 consists of 15 residues. The CDR3 DNA reads as TGTGCCAGCAGCTTAGTTTTCGGGAGCCAAGATACGCAGTATTTT. Amino acid sequence: CASSLVFGSQDTQYF.

The chain has TRBV6-5 and TRBJ2-7; TRBD2 aligns across 7 bases. Germline loops: CDR1 MNHEY, CDR2 SVGAGI. The CDR3 is 12 amino acids. V lost 5 bases and J lost 4; bases outside the gene matches: 2. The CDR3, as DNA: TGTGCCAGCAGTAGCGGGAATTACGAGCAGTACTTC. It is translated as CASSSGNYEQYF.

The gene calls are TRBV4-2 and TRBJ2-2; 7 nucleotides match TRBD2. Looked up from germline, CDR1 is LGHNA and CDR2 is YNFKEQ. There are 16 residues in the CDR3. Trimming took 4 bases from V and 0 from J; bases not matched to a gene: 5. DNA of the CDR3: TGTGCCAGCAGCCTCATGGGAGGGACGAACACCGGGGAGCTGTTTTTT. As protein: CASSLMGGTNTGELFF.

Comments on this clone: The same CDR3 also results from other DNA sequences found in this sample. The chain is built from TRBV5-4 and TRBJ2-7; tentatively, D is TRBD1 (5 bases). Per the germline V gene, CDR1 is SGHNT and CDR2 is YYREEE (reference sequence). The V end lost 0 bases, the J end lost 2 bases, and 9 bases lay between the germline ends. This CDR3 spans 14 amino acids. Written as DNA, the CDR3 is TGTGCCAGCAGCTTGGGACAAGGGGCCTACGAGCAGTACTTC. It encodes CASSLGQGAYEQYF.

The chain combines TRBV11-3 with TRBJ2-3; 10 nucleotides match TRBD2. V lost 1 base to trimming and J lost 4 bases; unmatched junction nucleotides: 2. The CDR3 consists of 15 residues. The germline V gene has CDR1 SGHNT and CDR2 YENEEA. The chain's CDR3 is CASSLAGTSADTQYF. The CDR3 region has the DNA TGTGCCAGCAGCTTAGCGGGGACTAGCGCAGATACGCAGTATTTT.

CDR3 coding DNA: TGTGCCATCGGGGAGAATGAGCAGTTCTTC. Translated: CAIGENEQFF. The genes are TRBV27 and TRBJ2-1, with D perhaps TRBD2 (5 bases). Germline V gene sequence: CDR1 MNHEY, CDR2 SMNVEV (reference sequence). The V end was cut by 10 bases, the J end by 7 bases, with 8 bases between. CDR3 length: 10 residues.

The V and J genes are TRBV4-2 and TRBJ2-3, with 8 bases fitting TRBD1. The V and J ends lost 1 base and 4 bases, in that order; junction bases with no gene match: 7. Per the germline V gene, CDR1 is LGHNA and CDR2 is YNFKEQ. This CDR3 is built from 16 residues. Here the CDR3 DNA reads TGTGCCAGCAGCCAAGTGGCGGACAGGGCGTCAGATACGCAGTATTTT. It codes for CASSQVADRASDTQYF.

This chain links TRBV9 with TRBJ1-4, with a weak D call TRBD1 (6 bases). Trimming removed 4 bases at V and 4 bases at J, with 14 bases between. The CDR3 loop spans 15 amino acids. CDR1 SGDLS and CDR2 YYNGEE come from the germline V gene. CDR3 protein: CASSYLTGLNEKLFF. CDR3 sequence (DNA): TGTGCCAGCAGCTACTTGACAGGTCTTAATGAAAAACTGTTTTTT.

The CDR3 nucleotides read TGTGCCAGCAGACGACAGGCCAACACCGGGGAGCTGTTTTTT. Encoded protein: CASRRQANTGELFF. The chain is built from TRBV6-5 and TRBJ2-2; tentative D call: TRBD1 (6 bases). Trimming took 6 bases from V and 2 from J, leaving 10 bases between them. The germline V gene encodes CDR1 MNHEY and CDR2 SVGAGI. There are 14 residues in the CDR3.

This rearrangement joins TRBV28 to TRBJ1-4; D gene unclear. The CDR3 has 14 residues. Germline assignment: CDR1 MDHEN and CDR2 SYDVKM. Trimming pared 2 bases from V and 8 bases from J, leaving 12 bases between. CDR3 loop: CASSLGQLREKLFF. CDR3 in DNA: TGTGCCAGCAGTTTAGGGCAGCTAAGGGAAAAACTGTTTTTT.

The rearrangement links TRBV23-1 to TRBJ1-3, with D maybe TRBD1 (5 bases). TRBV23-1 is known as an ORF, though its function is uncertain. V lost 8 bases and J 2 bases, leaving 13 bases between the germline ends. This CDR3 region has 14 residues. The CDR3 nucleotides read TGCGCCAGCCCCCCCGCAGGGACTGGAAACACCATATATTTT. Amino acids: CASPPAGTGNTIYF.

The CDR3: CASSQDLNSDEQYF. The CDR3 coding sequence is TGTGCCAGCAGCCAAGATCTTAATTCGGACGAGCAGTACTTC. The chain carries TRBV3-1 (or the pseudogene TRBV3-2) and TRBJ2-7, with no clear D. The germline V gene has CDR1 LGHDT and CDR2 YNNKEL (reference sequence). With 0 bases removed from V and 5 bases from J, the gap between germline ends came to 11 bases. This CDR3 contains 14 residues.

V gene TRBV28 combines with J gene TRBJ1-2; TRBD1 aligns across 7 bases. The V gene end was trimmed by 7 bases and the J gene end by 5 bases; junction bases not matched to a gene: 13. This CDR3 is 15 amino acids long. Germline-derived CDR1 and CDR2 are MDHEN and SYDVKM. CDR3: CASTSGGGLRYGYTF. In DNA form, the CDR3 reads TGTGCCAGCACCAGCGGAGGGGGCCTTAGGTATGGCTACACCTTC.

The chain links TRBV19 to TRBJ1-5; D may be TRBD1 (6 bases). The germline V and J ends were trimmed by 4 bases and 4 bases, with 14 bases remaining between them. The CDR3 is 15 amino acids. Germline values: CDR1 LNHDA, CDR2 SQIVND (reference sequence). The CDR3 coding sequence is TGTGCCAGTAGTACTAGACGACAGGCGAATCAGCCCCAGCATTTT. As protein: CASSTRRQANQPQHF. Together with reference TRBV19 and TRBJ1-5, the CDR3 gives the full variable domain: DGGITQSPKYLFRKEGQNVTLSCEQNLNHDAMYWYRQDPGQGLRLIYYSQIVNDFQKGDIAEGYSVSREKKESFPLTVTSAQKNPTAFYLCASSTRRQANQPQHFGDGTRLSIL.

The rearrangement links TRBV6-5 to TRBJ2-1; D is unclear. The CDR3 is 13 amino acids. V dropped 10 bases and J dropped 5 bases, with 15 bases sitting between them. Germline-derived CDR1 and CDR2 are MNHEY and SVGAGI. CDR3 DNA: TGTGCCACCAGATATACTCCTAACAATGAGCAGTTCTTC. Encoded protein: CATRYTPNNEQFF.

The rearrangement links TRBV7-9 to TRBJ2-2, with unresolved D. The V end was cut by 3 bases, the J end by 6 bases, with 5 bases between. The germline V gene has CDR1 SEHNR and CDR2 FQNEAQ (reference sequence). CDR3 length: 12 amino acids. CDR3 residues: CASSFIAGELFF. The CDR3, as DNA: TGTGCCAGCAGCTTTATCGCCGGGGAGCTGTTTTTT.

The chain carries TRBV6-2 or TRBV6-3 and TRBJ2-2; D is possibly TRBD1 (6 bases). The germline CDR1 and CDR2 sequences are MNHEY and SVGEGT. CDR3 length equals 14 residues. Trimming stripped 1 base from V and 7 bases from J, with 10 bases between. CDR3 bases: TGTGCCAGCAGTTACTTACAGGGTAACGGGGAGCTGTTTTTT. Translation: CASSYLQGNGELFF.

J is TRBJ1-2 and V is TRBV4-2; D might be TRBD1 (6 bases). The CDR3 sequence is 18 residues long. With 4 bases removed from V and 0 bases from J, the gap between germline ends came to 21 bases. The germline V gene encodes CDR1 LGHNA and CDR2 YNFKEQ. CDR3 nucleotides: TGTGCCAGCAGCCCAAGCGCGGCAGGGGCTACTACTAACTATGGCTACACCTTC. This gives the protein CASSPSAAGATTNYGYTF.

This chain uses TRBV3-1 (or the pseudogene TRBV3-2) with TRBJ1-5; no clear D gene. The CDR3 has 14 residues. V was clipped by 0 bases and J by 6 bases, with 9 bases between them. Germline V lookup: CDR1 LGHDT, CDR2 YNNKEL (reference sequence). As DNA, the CDR3 is TGTGCCAGCAGCCAAGATCACAGTCCTCAGCCCCAGCATTTT. Translation gives CASSQDHSPQPQHF.